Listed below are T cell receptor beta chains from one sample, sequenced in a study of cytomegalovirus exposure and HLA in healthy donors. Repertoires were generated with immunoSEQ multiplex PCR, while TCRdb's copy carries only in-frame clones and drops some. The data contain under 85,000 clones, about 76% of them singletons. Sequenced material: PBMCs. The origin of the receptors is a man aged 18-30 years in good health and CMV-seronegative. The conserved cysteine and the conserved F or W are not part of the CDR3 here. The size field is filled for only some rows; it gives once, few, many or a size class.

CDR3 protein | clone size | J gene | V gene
ASSLLAGSYNEQF | . | TRBJ2-1 | TRBV10-2
ASSQDRGPGANVLT | . | TRBJ2-6 | TRBV14
ASSRMSRTVKEAF | . | TRBJ1-1 | TRBV5-6
ASSVEGVFTDTQY | . | TRBJ2-3 | TRBV7-9
ASSLGQGPQNYGYT | . | TRBJ1-2 | TRBV5-4
ASSLGSANNEQF | . | TRBJ2-1 | TRBV7-9
ASSFGTAGGEETQY | . | TRBJ2-5 | TRBV28
ASSHPQGTVTYEQY | . | TRBJ2-7 | TRBV4-1
ASSLVAGGARERQETQY | once | TRBJ2-5 | TRBV5-1
ATSRDLQNYGYT | few | TRBJ1-2 | TRBV15
ASSIDRGSHQPQH | . | TRBJ1-5 | TRBV19
ASSLAAGGYNEQF | . | TRBJ2-1 | TRBV7-2
ASSPGLGTDTQY | . | TRBJ2-3 | TRBV19
ASSFGQVVNTEAF | . | TRBJ1-1 | TRBV7-9
ASSLTDTGELF | few | TRBJ2-2 | TRBV5-6
ASSQDPGLQNTEAF | . | TRBJ1-1 | TRBV4-1
ASSPDRGADTQY | . | TRBJ2-3 | TRBV11-2
ASIPLEGLSYEQY | . | TRBJ2-7 | TRBV2
ATRGEAGELF | few | TRBJ2-2 | TRBV11-2
ASSLWTGGIAEAF | . | TRBJ1-1 | TRBV14
ASSKEGSMGYP | . | TRBJ1-2 | TRBV5-1
ASSLVGRGYGYT | . | TRBJ1-2 | TRBV7-2
ASSLTGASNEKLF | . | TRBJ1-4 | TRBV13
ASSSSLRGTYEQY | . | . | TRBV5-1
SARDLG | . | TRBJ1-2 | TRBV20-1
ASADRGGIGELF | few | TRBJ2-2 | TRBV5-1
ATSSGFRVNEQF | . | TRBJ2-1 | TRBV15
ASSMGDRDQPQH | . | TRBJ1-5 | TRBV19
ASSLDRDGGNTIY | . | TRBJ1-3 | TRBV5-1
ASSGLGTGVSDTQY | . | TRBJ2-3 | TRBV2
ASSQESQRGGTDTQY | . | TRBJ2-3 | TRBV4-2
ASRITGTANEKLF | . | TRBJ1-4 | TRBV4-1
ASSQGQVNYEQY | . | TRBJ2-7 | TRBV19
ASREGGGNQPQH | . | TRBJ1-5 | TRBV28
AWSPGQGAQEQY | few | TRBJ2-7 | TRBV30
ASSRQHGQGAYEQY | . | TRBJ2-7 | TRBV7-2
ASIPEVRVWFYEQY | . | TRBJ2-7 | TRBV23-1
ASSLGLAGRTQY | . | TRBJ2-3 | TRBV5-1
ASSPGVEGYT | few | TRBJ1-2 | TRBV7-2
ASRVGRNTGELF | . | TRBJ2-2 | TRBV27
ASSVEGVETQY | once | TRBJ2-5 | TRBV9
ASSRGQGANTGELF | few | TRBJ2-2 | TRBV19
ASSQRQGGPDGYT | few | TRBJ1-2 | TRBV25-1
ASSPPPGAGGETQY | . | TRBJ2-5 | TRBV18
ATTSWEGNTIY | medium-sized | TRBJ1-3 | TRBV6-6